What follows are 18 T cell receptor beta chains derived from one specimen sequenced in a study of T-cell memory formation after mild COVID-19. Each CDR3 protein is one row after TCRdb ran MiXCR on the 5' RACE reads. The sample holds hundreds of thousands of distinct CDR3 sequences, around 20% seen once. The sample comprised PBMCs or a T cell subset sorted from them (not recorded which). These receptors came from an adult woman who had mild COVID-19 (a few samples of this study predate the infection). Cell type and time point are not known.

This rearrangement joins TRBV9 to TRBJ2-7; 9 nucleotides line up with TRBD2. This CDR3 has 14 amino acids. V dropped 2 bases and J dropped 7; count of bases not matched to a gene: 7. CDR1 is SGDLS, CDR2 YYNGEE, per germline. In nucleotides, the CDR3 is TGTGCCAGCAGCGTTCTAGCGGGACCGGGGGAGCAGTACTTC. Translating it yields CASSVLAGPGEQYF. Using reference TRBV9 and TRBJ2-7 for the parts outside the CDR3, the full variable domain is DSGVTQTPKHLITATGQRVTLRCSPRSGDLSVYWYQQSLDQGLQFLIQYYNGEERAKGNILERFSAQQFPDLHSELNLSSLELGDSALYFCASSVLAGPGEQYFGPGTRLTVT.

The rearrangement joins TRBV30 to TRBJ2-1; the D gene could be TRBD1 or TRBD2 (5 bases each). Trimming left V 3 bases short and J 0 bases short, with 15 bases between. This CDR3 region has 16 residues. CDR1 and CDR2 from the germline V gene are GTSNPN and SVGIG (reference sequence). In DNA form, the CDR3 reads TGTGCCTGGAGGAGGGGTAAAACGGACTCCTACAATGAGCAGTTCTTC. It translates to CAWRRGKTDSYNEQFF.

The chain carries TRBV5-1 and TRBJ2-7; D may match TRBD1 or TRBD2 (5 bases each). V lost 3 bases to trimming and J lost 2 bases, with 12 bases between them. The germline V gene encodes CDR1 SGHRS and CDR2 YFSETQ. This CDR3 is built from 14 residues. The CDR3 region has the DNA TGCGCCAGCAGCTGGGTTCTGGGGGCCTACGAGCAGTACTTC. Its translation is CASSWVLGAYEQYF.

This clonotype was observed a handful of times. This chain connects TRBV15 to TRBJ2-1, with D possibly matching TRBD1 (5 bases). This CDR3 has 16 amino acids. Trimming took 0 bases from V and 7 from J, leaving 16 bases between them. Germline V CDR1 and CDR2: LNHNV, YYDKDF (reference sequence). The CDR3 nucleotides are TGTGCCACCAGCAGAGACCCGGACACCAGGAAAAATGAGCAGTTCTTC. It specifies CATSRDPDTRKNEQFF.

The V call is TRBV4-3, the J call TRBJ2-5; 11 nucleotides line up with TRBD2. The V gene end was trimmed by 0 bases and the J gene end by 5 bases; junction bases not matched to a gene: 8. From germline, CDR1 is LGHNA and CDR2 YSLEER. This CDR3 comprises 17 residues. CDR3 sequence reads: CASSQDRTSGSGETQYF. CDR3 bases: TGCGCCAGCAGCCAAGATCGCACTAGCGGGAGTGGTGAGACCCAGTACTTC.

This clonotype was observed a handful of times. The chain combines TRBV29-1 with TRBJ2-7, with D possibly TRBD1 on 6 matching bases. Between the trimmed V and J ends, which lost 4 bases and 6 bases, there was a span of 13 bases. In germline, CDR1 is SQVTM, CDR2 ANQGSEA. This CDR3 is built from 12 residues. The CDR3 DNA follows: TGCAGCGTTGCCAAACAGGGTGGCGAGCAGTACTTC. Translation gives CSVAKQGGEQYF.

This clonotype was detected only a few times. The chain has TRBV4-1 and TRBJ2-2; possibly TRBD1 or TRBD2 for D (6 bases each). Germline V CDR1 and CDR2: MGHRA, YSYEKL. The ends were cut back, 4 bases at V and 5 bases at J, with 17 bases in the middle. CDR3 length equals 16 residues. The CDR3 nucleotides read TGCGCCAGCAGCCGGGGGCGCGGGCTAGCGACCGGGGAGCTGTTTTTT. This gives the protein CASSRGRGLATGELFF.

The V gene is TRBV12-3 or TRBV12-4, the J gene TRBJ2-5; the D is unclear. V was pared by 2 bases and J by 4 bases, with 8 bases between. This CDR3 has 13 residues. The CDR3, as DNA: TGTGCCAGCAGTTTATCGGTTCGAGAGACCCAGTACTTC. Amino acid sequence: CASSLSVRETQYF.

The DNA of the CDR3 is TGTGCCACCAGCAGGAGAGCTACTATGGGCACAGATACGCAGTATTTT. It encodes CATSRRATMGTDTQYF. This rearrangement joins TRBV15 to TRBJ2-3; D call uncertain. The V gene's germline CDR1 is LNHNV and CDR2 YYDKDF (reference sequence). The CDR3 loop spans 16 amino acids. Trimming stripped 3 bases from V and 1 base from J, with 14 bases between.

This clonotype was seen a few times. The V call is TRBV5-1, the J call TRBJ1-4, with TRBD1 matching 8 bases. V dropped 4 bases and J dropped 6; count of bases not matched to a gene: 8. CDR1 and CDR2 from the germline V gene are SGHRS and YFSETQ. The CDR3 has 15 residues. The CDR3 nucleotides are TGCGCCAGCAGCGTCGGGACAGGTGGATATGAAAAACTGTTTTTT. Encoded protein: CASSVGTGGYEKLFF.

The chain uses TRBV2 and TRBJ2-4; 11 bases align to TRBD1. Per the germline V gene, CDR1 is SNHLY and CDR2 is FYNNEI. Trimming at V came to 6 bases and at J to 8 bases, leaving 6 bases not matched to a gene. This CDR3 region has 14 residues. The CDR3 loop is CASRAGTGGDIQYF. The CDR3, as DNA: TGTGCCAGCAGGGCCGGGACAGGGGGAGACATTCAGTACTTC.

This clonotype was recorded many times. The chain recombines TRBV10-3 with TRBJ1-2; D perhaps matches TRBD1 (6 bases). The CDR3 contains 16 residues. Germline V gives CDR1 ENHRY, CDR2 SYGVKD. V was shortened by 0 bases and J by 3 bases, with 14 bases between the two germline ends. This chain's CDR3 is CAISESKAGTHYGYTF. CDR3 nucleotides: TGTGCCATCAGTGAGTCGAAGGCTGGGACACACTATGGCTACACCTTC.

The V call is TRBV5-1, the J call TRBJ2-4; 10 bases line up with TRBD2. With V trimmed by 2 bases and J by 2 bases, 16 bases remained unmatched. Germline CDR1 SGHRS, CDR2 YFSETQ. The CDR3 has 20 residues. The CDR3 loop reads CASSLTPSGSRTGSKNIQYF. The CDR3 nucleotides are TGCGCCAGCAGCTTAACTCCTAGCGGGAGTCGAACCGGCTCCAAAAACATTCAGTACTTC.

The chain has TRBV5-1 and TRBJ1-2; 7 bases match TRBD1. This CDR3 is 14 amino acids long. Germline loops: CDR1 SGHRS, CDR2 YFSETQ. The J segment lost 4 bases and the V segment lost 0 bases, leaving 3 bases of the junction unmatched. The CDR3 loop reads CASSLERDSYGYTF. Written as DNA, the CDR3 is TGCGCCAGCAGCTTGGAAAGGGACAGCTATGGCTACACCTTC.

As DNA, the CDR3 is TGCGCCAGCAGCTTGGCCGGGAGAAGCATGAACACTGAAGCTTTCTTT. It yields the protein CASSLAGRSMNTEAFF. This sequence joins TRBV5-1 and TRBJ1-1; D is unclear. The V end lost 0 bases, the J end lost 0 bases, and 12 bases lay between the germline ends. The CDR3 extends over 16 amino acids. Germline V gene lookup returns CDR1 SGHRS and CDR2 YFSETQ.

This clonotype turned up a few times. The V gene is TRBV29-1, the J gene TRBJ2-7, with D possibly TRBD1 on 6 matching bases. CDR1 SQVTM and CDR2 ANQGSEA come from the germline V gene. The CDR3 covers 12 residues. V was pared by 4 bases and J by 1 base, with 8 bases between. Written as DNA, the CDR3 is TGCAGCGTTGTAGGGGGATCCTACGAGCAGTACTTC. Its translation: CSVVGGSYEQYF.

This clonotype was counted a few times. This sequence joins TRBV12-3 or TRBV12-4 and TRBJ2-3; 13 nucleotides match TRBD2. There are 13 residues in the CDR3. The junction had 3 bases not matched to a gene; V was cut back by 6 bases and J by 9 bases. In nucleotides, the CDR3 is TGTGCCAGCAGCACTAGCGGGGGGGCGACGCAGTATTTT. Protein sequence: CASSTSGGATQYF.

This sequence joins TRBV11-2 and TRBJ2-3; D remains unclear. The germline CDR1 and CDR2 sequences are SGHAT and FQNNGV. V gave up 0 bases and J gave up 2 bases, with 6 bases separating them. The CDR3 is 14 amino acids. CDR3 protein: CASSLEVLTDTQYF. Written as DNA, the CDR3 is TGTGCCAGCAGCTTAGAAGTCCTCACAGATACGCAGTATTTT.